The entry that follows covers one TCR beta chain sequence. This sample is part of a study of memory CD8 T cells in hepatitis C reinfection. Study information: HCV reinfection: RNA-positive following two negative tests at least 60 days apart. Peak reinfection samples were taken 3 to 8 weeks after detection.

The time point denotes: peak reinfection, 3 to 8 weeks after reinfection detection. Sorted cells were sequenced directly ex vivo without any in vitro expansion. Control naive CD8 T cells came from two donors at all three reinfection time points. Trimming at V came to 5 bases and at J to 2 bases, leaving 7 bases not matched to a gene. The germline V gene has CDR1 SGHTS and CDR2 YDEGEE. This CDR3 is 15 amino acids long. Repertoires were generated with immunoSEQ multiplex PCR, while TCRdb's copy carries only in-frame clones and drops some. The data hold fewer than 50,000 clones, with around 87% observed a single time.

The sequence derives from a man aged 18 to 35 with hepatitis C virus infection. Sequenced material: naive CD8+ T cells sorted from blood. The V and J genes are TRBV5-8 and TRBJ2-7; 10 nucleotides agree with TRBD2. In DNA form, the CDR3 reads TGTGCCAGCAGTTCACGGGGACTAGCGCCCTACGAGCAGTACTTC. Its translation: CASSSRGLAPYEQYF.